These 7 T cell receptor beta chains were all obtained from the same sample, sequenced in a study of blood T cell repertoires in COVID-19. Only in-frame clones appear in the TCRdb table, and some are missing; sequencing was by immunoSEQ multiplex PCR. The repertoire holds 150,000 to 200,000 clones, with around 80% as singletons. The specimen sequenced was peripheral blood. These receptors all stem from a woman of 80 years or more with active or convalescent COVID-19.

The chain is built from TRBV7-3 and TRBJ1-6, with 9 nucleotides matching TRBD1. CDR1 is SGHTA, CDR2 FQGTGA, per germline. This CDR3 is 14 amino acids long. Trimming cost V 4 bases and J 9 bases; bases outside gene matches: 4. DNA of the CDR3: TGTGCCAGCAGCTCGGGACAGGGTGGTTCACCCCTCCACTTT. It specifies CASSSGQGGSPLHF.

This chain joins TRBV19 and TRBJ1-1; D possibly corresponds to TRBD1 (5 bases). Trimming stripped 5 bases from V and 5 bases from J, with 18 bases between. This CDR3 comprises 15 residues. The germline gives CDR1 LNHDA, CDR2 SQIVND (reference sequence). The CDR3 spells CASSPSPGFRTEAFF. CDR3 DNA sequence: TGTGCCAGTAGTCCCAGCCCAGGGTTCAGGACTGAAGCTTTCTTT.

The chain uses TRBV7-2 and TRBJ2-1; TRBD1 agrees at 7 bases. The junction had 8 bases not matched to a gene; V was cut back by 6 bases and J by 9 bases. CDR1 is SGHTA and CDR2 is FQGNSA in the germline V gene. The CDR3 sequence is 13 residues long. The CDR3 region is CASRKQGWIEQFF. The CDR3 coding sequence is TGTGCCAGCAGAAAACAGGGGTGGATTGAGCAGTTCTTC.

The rearrangement joins TRBV10-1 to TRBJ1-1; a weak D match, TRBD1 (5 bases). The CDR3 contains 13 residues. V lost 5 bases, J lost 11 bases, and 18 bases lay in between. The germline CDR1 and CDR2 sequences are WNHNN and SYGVQD (reference sequence). In nucleotides, the CDR3 is TGCGCCAGCAGTTCCGGGACGGGGGGTCGTGCTTTCTTT. Translating gives CASSSGTGGRAFF.

This chain uses TRBV4-1 with TRBJ1-2, with D perhaps matching TRBD1 (5 bases). This CDR3 region has 15 residues. Germline V CDR1 and CDR2: MGHRA, YSYEKL. V was pared by 4 bases and J by 4 bases, with 16 bases between. CDR3 sequence: CASSLDPQGFYGYTF. The CDR3 DNA sequence: TGCGCCAGCAGCCTAGACCCCCAGGGCTTCTATGGCTACACCTTC.

The CDR3 nucleotides are TGTGCCAGCAGCTTCGGGACTAGCGGCCACGAGCAGTACTTC. It yields the protein CASSFGTSGHEQYF. This chain links TRBV13 with TRBJ2-7; 11 bases match TRBD2. CDR3 length: 14 amino acids. Per the germline V gene, CDR1 is PRHDT and CDR2 is FYEKMQ (reference sequence). V gave up 3 bases and J gave up 5 bases; unmatched junction bases: 3.

The chain joins TRBV7-9 to TRBJ1-2; TRBD1 matches 8 bases. Germline values: CDR1 SEHNR, CDR2 FQNEAQ (reference sequence). J was trimmed by 3 bases and V by 6 bases; bases with no gene match: 6. The CDR3 sequence is 14 residues long. This chain's CDR3 is CASSGGTGHYGYTF. CDR3 sequence (DNA): TGTGCCAGCAGTGGAGGGACAGGACACTATGGCTACACCTTC. The full variable domain, rest sourced from reference TRBV7-9 and TRBJ1-2, is DTGVSQNPRHKITKRGQNVTFRCDPISEHNRLYWYRQTLGQGPEFLTYFQNEAQLEKSRLLSDRFSAERPKGSFSTLEIQRTEQGDSAMYLCASSGGTGHYGYTFGSGTRLTVV.